Described below is a single T cell receptor (beta chain) sequence and its context. The J segment lost 2 bases and the V segment lost 3 bases, leaving 1 base of the junction unmatched. Germline lookup yields CDR1 SGHRS and CDR2 YFSETQ. The CDR3 consists of 15 residues. The protocol was immunoSEQ multiplex PCR, while the TCRdb copy is restricted to in-frame clones and leaves out a portion. This sample has some 140,000 clones; approximately 80% occur once, and the top ten carry over 15%. The data stem from a study of blood T cell repertoires in COVID-19. The chain carries TRBV5-1 and TRBJ2-2; 10 bases are shared with TRBD1. This TCR was sampled from a man older than 75 with acute or convalescent COVID-19. The sample was peripheral blood. DNA for the CDR3: TGCGCCAGCAGCTGGACAGGGGGTAACACCGGGGAGCTGTTTTTT. Amino acid sequence: CASSWTGGNTGELFF.